This T cell receptor beta chain was found in a study of post-analysis software for immune sequencing data. Overall study results and limits: The five TRBV segments detected at higher frequency in patients than in controls included TRBV5-6, TRBV5-1 and TRBV20-1. F measure grouped same-batch samples tightly together.

Note on this clonotype: Its antigen is not identified.

Carried by the TCR beta cDNA libraries were unique molecular identifiers. Yield was roughly 0.5 million cDNA molecules from roughly 0.93 to 9.6 million T cells. TCRdb reprocessed the PCR reads with MiXCR, giving one entry per CDR3 protein. The sample contains around 440,000 distinct CDR3 sequences, approximately 46% of which appear only once. CDR1 is SGHVS, CDR2 FNYEAQ, per germline. V lost 8 bases and J lost 0, with 14 bases in between. The CDR3 covers 14 residues. The chain carries TRBV7-6 and TRBJ2-7, with D maybe TRBD2 (6 bases). This TCR was sampled from a girl aged 5-17 years with multiple sclerosis. Sequenced input: blood. The CDR3 nucleotides are TGTGCCAGCCTGGACTGGCGGGACTCCTACGAGCAGTACTTC. Its translation is CASLDWRDSYEQYF.